The following is a T cell receptor (beta chain) sequence with its context. The antigen is unknown. 60 Vbeta and 13 Jbeta primers were used in PCR. This table comes from immunoSEQ multiplex PCR, and its TCRdb copy is limited to in-frame clones, with some not included. The sample lists 200,000 to 250,000 clones, 65% to 80% occurring once. The sample is drawn from a study of cytomegalovirus exposure and HLA in healthy donors. Study-wide results and limits: As a later analysis revealed, the rate of TCR association differed by HLA locus, with DRB1 most and HLA-C fewest. The presence/absence work took it that sequencing depth was about the same across donors. Apart from CMV serostatus, no immune exposure information was available.

The CDR3 covers 14 residues. With V trimmed by 0 bases and J by 2 bases, 1 base remained unmatched. Germline assignment: CDR1 GTSNPN and CDR2 SVGIG (reference sequence). The sequenced sample was PBMCs. The chain employs TRBV30 and TRBJ1-5, with 7 bases identical to TRBD1. The clonotype originates from a man aged 50-60 years in good health and CMV-seronegative. CDR3 nucleotides: TGTGCCTGGAGTGTCACAGGGGGCAATCAGCCCCAGCATTTT. This encodes CAWSVTGGNQPQHF.